A selection of T cell receptor beta chains follows, all from one sample in a study of CD8+ T cells in alopecia areata. Data came from immunoSEQ multiplex PCR; TCRdb stores just in-frame clones and leaves some out. The repertoire holds roughly 190,000 clones, with 55% to 70% as singletons. The specimen was CD4+ T cells sorted from blood, collected at week 4, from a patient treated with tofacitinib. The receptors stem from a human donor with alopecia areata. Each CDR3 is given with its conserved first and last residue. The D gene is left open where the match is weak. The listing skips clone size in some rows; elsewhere it reads once, few, many or a size class.

CAWSWEGNSNQPQHF	TGTGCCTGGAGTTGGGAGGGGAATAGCAATCAGCCCCAGCATTTT	.	TRBJ1-5	.	TRBV30
CASRPLGLATYEQYF	TGTGCCAGCAGACCACTCGGACTCGCAACCTACGAGCAGTACTTC	few	TRBJ2-7	.	TRBV6-6
CACMRDLSSYEQYF	TGTGCCTGCATGCGGGACTTAAGCTCCTACGAGCAGTACTTC	.	TRBJ2-7	.	TRBV30
CASSLGLGTGSYEQYF	TGCGCCAGCAGCTTGGGACTGGGCACGGGCTCCTACGAGCAGTACTTC	.	TRBJ2-7	.	TRBV5-1
CSVGGTQARNTEAFF	TGCAGCGTTGGGGGGACTCAAGCTAGGAACACTGAAGCTTTCTTT	.	TRBJ1-1	.	TRBV29-1
CASSSPPVGPEQYF	TGTGCCAGCAGCTCACCCCCCGTGGGACCCGAGCAGTACTTC	.	TRBJ2-7	.	TRBV7-9
CASSPIGGVWTQYF	TGTGCCAGCAGCCCTATTGGGGGAGTGTGGACCCAGTACTTC	once	TRBJ2-5	.	TRBV11-2
CSVGQRVAGGQYF	TGCAGCGTTGGTCAGCGAGTAGCGGGAGGGCAGTACTTC	.	TRBJ2-7	TRBD2	TRBV29-1
CAWSVNRDTDTQYF	TGTGCCTGGAGTGTCAACAGGGATACAGATACGCAGTATTTT	.	TRBJ2-3	.	TRBV30
CATSGVPYYGYTF	TGTGCCACCAGCGGGGTCCCATACTATGGCTACACCTTC	.	TRBJ1-2	.	TRBV15
CAWSTGGNQPQHF	TGTGCCTGGTCCACAGGGGGCAATCAGCCCCAGCATTTT	once	TRBJ1-5	TRBD1	TRBV30
CASSTDRRLAKNIQYF	TGTGCCAGCAGCACGGACAGGAGATTAGCCAAAAACATTCAGTACTTC	.	TRBJ2-4	TRBD1	TRBV7-8
CAWSVLGTQYF	TGTGCCTGGAGTGTACTTGGGACCCAGTACTTC	.	TRBJ2-5	.	TRBV30
CAWSVLGQNYEQYF	TGTGCCTGGAGTGTGCTGGGACAGAACTACGAGCAGTACTTC	few	TRBJ2-7	TRBD1	TRBV30
CASSELTGYQPQHF	TGTGCCAGTAGTGAGCTAACAGGGTATCAGCCCCAGCATTTT	.	TRBJ1-5	.	TRBV19
CASIRDRVETQYF	TGTGCCAGCATTAGGGACAGGGTGGAGACCCAGTACTTC	once	TRBJ2-5	TRBD1	TRBV2
CASSSGQYTDTQYF	TGCGCCAGCAGCTCCGGACAGTACACAGATACGCAGTATTTT	.	TRBJ2-3	.	TRBV5-1
CASARQGPLEQYF	TGTGCCAGTGCCCGACAAGGACCTCTCGAGCAGTACTTC	.	TRBJ2-7	.	TRBV19
CASSPYGGRVNYGYTF	TGTGCCAGCAGCCCATACGGGGGGCGCGTCAACTATGGCTACACCTTC	.	TRBJ1-2	.	TRBV5-6
CASSLAGVSEQFF	TGTGCCAGCAGCTTGGCGGGAGTTAGTGAGCAGTTCTTC	.	TRBJ2-1	.	TRBV5-6
CAWSVRREGEQFF	TGTGCCTGGAGTGTACGGCGGGAGGGGGAGCAGTTCTTC	.	TRBJ2-1	TRBD2	TRBV30
CASSSGPQAGGEKLFF	TGTGCCAGCAGTTCCGGCCCGCAAGCCGGGGGTGAAAAACTGTTTTTT	.	TRBJ1-4	.	TRBV27
CATSGRHPSYGYTF	TGTGCCACCAGCGGTAGACATCCCTCCTATGGCTACACCTTC	few	TRBJ1-2	.	TRBV15
CASRPLSGANVLTF	TGTGCCAGCAGGCCGCTTTCTGGGGCCAACGTCCTGACTTTC	.	TRBJ2-6	.	TRBV7-9
CASSFPKLRQGAYEQYF	TGTGCCAGCAGCTTCCCGAAATTAAGACAGGGGGCCTACGAGCAGTACTTC	few	TRBJ2-7	TRBD1	TRBV7-3
CSVRRLLAKNIQYF	TGCAGCGTTCGACGGCTTCTAGCCAAAAACATTCAGTACTTC	few	TRBJ2-4	.	TRBV29-1
CASSYSVQGNHEQYF	TGTGCCAGCAGTTACTCGGTGCAGGGAAACCACGAGCAGTACTTC	.	TRBJ2-7	.	TRBV6-5
CASSSDSGNQPQHF	TGTGCCAGCAGCTCGGACAGTGGCAATCAGCCCCAGCATTTT	.	TRBJ1-5	.	TRBV7-6
CASSPQGAGANVLTF	TGTGCCAGCAGCCCCCAGGGGGCTGGGGCCAACGTCCTGACTTTC	.	TRBJ2-6	TRBD1	TRBV9
CASSVGADRGNIQYF	TGTGCCAGCAGTGTTGGGGCAGATCGAGGAAACATTCAGTACTTC	.	TRBJ2-4	.	TRBV6-4
CSVRPGTTSTDTQYF	TGCAGCGTCCGCCCCGGAACCACTAGCACAGATACGCAGTATTTT	.	TRBJ2-3	.	TRBV29-1
CSAGEYEQYF	TGCAGCGCAGGAGAGTACGAGCAGTACTTC	.	TRBJ2-7	.	TRBV29-1
CASSQLTSGRANGELFF	TGTGCCAGCAGCCAATTGACTAGCGGGAGGGCCAACGGGGAGCTGTTTTTT	.	TRBJ2-2	TRBD2	TRBV4-2
CASSHNLETQYF	TGTGCCAGCAGTCACAACCTAGAGACCCAGTACTTC	.	TRBJ2-5	.	TRBV28
CSVAPSGSNTGELFF	TGCAGCGTAGCACCTAGCGGGAGTAACACCGGGGAGCTGTTTTTT	few	TRBJ2-2	TRBD2	TRBV29-1
CSAAGYGELFF	TGCAGCGCTGCAGGGTACGGGGAGCTGTTTTTT	.	TRBJ2-2	.	TRBV29-1
CASTVEQGVTGELFF	TGTGCCAGCACCGTAGAACAGGGTGTAACCGGGGAGCTGTTTTTT	once	TRBJ2-2	.	TRBV11-2
CASSVYGQAAPYEQYF	TGTGCCAGCAGCGTATACGGGCAGGCGGCACCCTACGAGCAGTACTTC	.	TRBJ2-7	.	TRBV9
CASSLHPNQETQYF	TGTGCCAGCAGCTTACATCCGAATCAAGAGACCCAGTACTTC	few	TRBJ2-5	.	TRBV7-9
CASSQRGPYEQYF	TGTGCCAGCAGCCAAAGGGGACCTTACGAGCAGTACTTC	.	TRBJ2-7	.	TRBV7-2
CASSPSRSNYNEQFF	TGTGCCAGCAGTCCCTCCCGGTCCAACTACAATGAGCAGTTCTTC	.	TRBJ2-1	.	TRBV27
CASSAASGTTFYEQYF	TGTGCCAGCAGTGCAGCCAGCGGGACTACATTCTACGAGCAGTACTTC	once	TRBJ2-7	TRBD2	TRBV27
CASRREVGNTEAFF	TGTGCCAGCAGAAGAGAGGTGGGGAACACTGAAGCTTTCTTT	.	TRBJ1-1	.	TRBV2